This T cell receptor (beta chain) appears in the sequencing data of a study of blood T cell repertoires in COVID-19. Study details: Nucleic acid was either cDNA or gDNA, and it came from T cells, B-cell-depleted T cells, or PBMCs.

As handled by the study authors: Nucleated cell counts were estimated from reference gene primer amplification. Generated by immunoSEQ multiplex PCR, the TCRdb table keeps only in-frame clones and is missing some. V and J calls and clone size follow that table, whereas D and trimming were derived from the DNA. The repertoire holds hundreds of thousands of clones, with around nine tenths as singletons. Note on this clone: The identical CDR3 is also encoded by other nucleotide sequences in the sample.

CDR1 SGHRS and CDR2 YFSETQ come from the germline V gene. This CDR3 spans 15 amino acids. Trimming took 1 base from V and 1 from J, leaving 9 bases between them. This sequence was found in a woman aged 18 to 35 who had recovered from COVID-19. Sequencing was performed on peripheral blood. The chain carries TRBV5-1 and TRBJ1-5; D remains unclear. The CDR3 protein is CASSLSTGSNQPQHF. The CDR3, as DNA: TGCGCCAGCAGCTTGTCCACGGGAAGCAATCAGCCCCAGCATTTT.